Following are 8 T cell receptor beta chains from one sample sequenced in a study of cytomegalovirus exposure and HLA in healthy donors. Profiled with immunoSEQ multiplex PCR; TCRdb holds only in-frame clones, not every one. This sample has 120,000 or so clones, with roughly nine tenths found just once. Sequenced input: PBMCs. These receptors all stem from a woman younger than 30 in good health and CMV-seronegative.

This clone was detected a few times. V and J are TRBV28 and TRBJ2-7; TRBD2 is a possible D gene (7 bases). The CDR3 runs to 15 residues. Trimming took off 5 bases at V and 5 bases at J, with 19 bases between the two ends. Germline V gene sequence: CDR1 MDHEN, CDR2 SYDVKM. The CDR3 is CASSPVGGGTNEQYV. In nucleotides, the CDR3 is TGTGCCAGCAGTCCCGTAGGGGGAGGGACCAACGAGCAGTACGTC.

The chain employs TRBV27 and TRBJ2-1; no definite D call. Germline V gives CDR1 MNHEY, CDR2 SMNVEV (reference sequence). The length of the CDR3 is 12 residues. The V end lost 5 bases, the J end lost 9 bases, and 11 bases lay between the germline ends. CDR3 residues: CASSTTRREQFF. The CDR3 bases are TGTGCCAGCAGTACTACGAGGCGTGAGCAGTTCTTC.

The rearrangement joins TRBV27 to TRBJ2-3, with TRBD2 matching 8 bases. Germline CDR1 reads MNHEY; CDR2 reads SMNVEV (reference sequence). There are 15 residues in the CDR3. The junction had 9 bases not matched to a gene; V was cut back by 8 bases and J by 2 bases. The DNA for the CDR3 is TGTGCCAGCGTTGAAATAGCGGGGTACACAGATACGCAGTATTTT. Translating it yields CASVEIAGYTDTQYF.

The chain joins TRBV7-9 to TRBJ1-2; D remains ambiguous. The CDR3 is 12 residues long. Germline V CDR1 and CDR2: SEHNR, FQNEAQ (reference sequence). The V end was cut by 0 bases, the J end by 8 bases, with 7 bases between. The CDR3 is CASSLAAGGYTF. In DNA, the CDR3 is TGTGCCAGCAGCTTAGCAGCGGGAGGCTACACCTTC.

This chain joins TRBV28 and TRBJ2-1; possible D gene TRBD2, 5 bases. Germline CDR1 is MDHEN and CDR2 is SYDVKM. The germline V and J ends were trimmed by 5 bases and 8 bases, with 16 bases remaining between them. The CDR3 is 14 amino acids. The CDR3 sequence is CASSPGSGKDEQFF. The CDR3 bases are TGTGCCAGCAGTCCCGGATCGGGGAAGGATGAGCAGTTCTTC.

CDR3 loop: CASSYYSGGSTDTQYF. The CDR3 DNA sequence: TGTGCCAGCAGCTACTATAGCGGGGGAAGCACAGATACGCAGTATTTT. The V gene is TRBV7-9, the J gene TRBJ2-3, with 9 bases that match TRBD2. This CDR3 comprises 16 residues. After removal of 4 bases from V and 0 bases from J, the junction contained 5 bases not matched to a gene. Germline CDR1 is SEHNR and CDR2 is FQNEAQ (reference sequence).

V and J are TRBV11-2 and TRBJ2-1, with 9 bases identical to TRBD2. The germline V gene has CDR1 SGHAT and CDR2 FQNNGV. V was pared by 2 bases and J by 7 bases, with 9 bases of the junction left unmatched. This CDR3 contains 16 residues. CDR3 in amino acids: CASSLRWLAGWNEQFF. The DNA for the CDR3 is TGTGCCAGCAGCTTACGGTGGCTAGCGGGATGGAATGAGCAGTTCTTC.

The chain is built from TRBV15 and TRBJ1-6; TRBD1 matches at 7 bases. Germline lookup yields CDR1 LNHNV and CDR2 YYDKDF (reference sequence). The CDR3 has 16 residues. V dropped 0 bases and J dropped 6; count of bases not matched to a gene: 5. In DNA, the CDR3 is TGTGCCACCAGCAGAGATCTACAGGGGATTAATTCACCCCTCCACTTT. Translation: CATSRDLQGINSPLHF. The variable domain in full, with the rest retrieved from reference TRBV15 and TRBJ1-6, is DAMVIQNPRYQVTQFGKPVTLSCSQTLNHNVMYWYQQKSSQAPKLLFHYYDKDFNNEADTPDNFQSRRPNTSFCFLDIRSPGLGDTAMYLCATSRDLQGINSPLHFGNGTRLTVT.